Shown below are 13 T cell receptor beta chains from a single sample sequenced in a study of blood T cell repertoires in COVID-19. Profiling relied on immunoSEQ multiplex PCR, and the TCRdb table lists in-frame clones only, not all of them. Of some 160,000 clones in the sample, around 88% were seen once. The sequencing sample was made of peripheral blood. The origin of the receptors is a woman aged 70-85 years who had recovered from COVID-19.

V and J are TRBV15 and TRBJ1-2; D remains ambiguous. The CDR3 contains 14 residues. Trimming took 5 bases from V and 8 from J, leaving 18 bases between them. Germline CDR1 and CDR2: LNHNV and YYDKDF (reference sequence). The CDR3 nucleotides are TGTGCCACCAGCCGCCCTAGTTTGCCTGGCGGCTACACCTTC. It codes for CATSRPSLPGGYTF.

The chain uses TRBV28 and TRBJ1-4, with unresolved D. This CDR3 has 12 residues. Trimming removed 7 bases from V and 7 bases from J, with 10 bases in between. The germline V gene encodes CDR1 MDHEN and CDR2 SYDVKM. The CDR3 loop reads CASTPRGEKLFF. As DNA, the CDR3 is TGTGCCAGCACCCCCCGGGGTGAAAAACTGTTTTTT. Full variable domain (missing parts from reference TRBV28 and TRBJ1-4): DVKVTQSSRYLVKRTGEKVFLECVQDMDHENMFWYRQDPGLGLRLIYFSYDVKMKEKGDIPEGYSVSREKKERFSLILESASTNQTSMYLCASTPRGEKLFFGSGTQLSVL.

The genes are TRBV12-3 or TRBV12-4 and TRBJ1-2; 8 positions agree with TRBD1. This CDR3 has 12 residues. V lost 7 bases to trimming and J lost 7 bases; unmatched junction nucleotides: 5. CDR3 residues: CASNLQGGGYTF. The CDR3 nucleotides are TGTGCCAGCAACCTACAGGGGGGTGGCTACACCTTC.

The V call is TRBV19, the J call TRBJ2-7; tentative D call: TRBD1 (6 bases). Germline V gives CDR1 LNHDA, CDR2 SQIVND (reference sequence). The germline V and J ends were trimmed by 7 bases and 3 bases, with 16 bases remaining between them. This CDR3 is built from 14 residues. CDR3 sequence (DNA): TGTGCCAGTACCACAGGGCCCGGTGGCTACGAGCAGTACTTC. This codes for CASTTGPGGYEQYF.

J is TRBJ1-1 and V is TRBV7-9; no firm D call. V was clipped by 1 base and J by 5 bases, with 8 bases between them. CDR3 length equals 13 residues. Per germline, CDR1 SEHNR and CDR2 FQNEAQ (reference sequence). CDR3 DNA: TGTGCCAGCAGCTTAGGACCGAGGACTGAAGCTTTCTTT. Amino acids: CASSLGPRTEAFF.

This chain connects TRBV7-2 to TRBJ2-3, with D maybe TRBD2 (6 bases). The germline V gene has CDR1 SGHTA and CDR2 FQGNSA. V lost 1 base to trimming and J lost 1 base, with 15 bases between them. The CDR3 has 17 amino acids. The CDR3 DNA reads as TGTGCCAGCAGCTTAGGGGCGCGGGGCTGGGGCACAGATACGCAGTATTTT. Amino acids: CASSLGARGWGTDTQYF.

The CDR3 DNA sequence: TGTGCCAGCTCACCTACTAGCGGGGGGGCTGGTGAGCAGTTCTTC. Protein: CASSPTSGGAGEQFF. The genes are TRBV18 and TRBJ2-1; 13 positions match TRBD2. Germline-derived CDR1 and CDR2 are KGHSH and LQKENI. The CDR3 runs to 15 residues. V was pared by 3 bases and J by 9 bases, with 5 bases of the junction left unmatched.

The chain joins TRBV14 to TRBJ2-2; D remains unclear. CDR3 length equals 13 residues. Per germline, CDR1 SGHDN and CDR2 FVKESK. The ends were cut back, 4 bases at V and 5 bases at J, with 8 bases in the middle. CDR3 residues: CASSPSTTGELFF. The CDR3 DNA reads as TGTGCCAGCAGCCCCAGTACGACCGGGGAGCTGTTTTTT.

V is TRBV10-3 and J is TRBJ2-7, with 8 bases that match TRBD2. Germline lookup yields CDR1 ENHRY and CDR2 SYGVKD. The CDR3 runs 14 residues. Trimming took 4 bases from V and 5 from J; bases not matched to a gene: 7. The chain's CDR3 is CAISGPGTRHEQYF. The CDR3 DNA reads as TGTGCCATCAGTGGTCCGGGGACTAGACACGAGCAGTACTTC.

This chain links TRBV7-6 with TRBJ2-1, with TRBD2 identical over 10 bases. J lost 9 bases, V lost 4 bases, and 9 bases had no gene match. In germline, CDR1 is SGHVS, CDR2 FNYEAQ. This CDR3 contains 15 residues. CDR3 in amino acids: CASSSQRTSGGEQFF. The CDR3 DNA reads TGTGCCAGCAGCTCTCAGAGGACTAGCGGCGGTGAGCAGTTCTTC. The whole variable domain, filled in from reference TRBV7-6 and TRBJ2-1, reads GAGVSQSPRYKVTKRGQDVALRCDPISGHVSLYWYRQALGQGPEFLTYFNYEAQQDKSGLPNDRFSAERPEGSISTLTIQRTEQRDSAMYRCASSSQRTSGGEQFFGPGTRLTVL.

V and J are TRBV6-5 and TRBJ1-2; TRBD1 matches at 9 bases. The CDR3 consists of 13 residues. In germline, CDR1 is MNHEY, CDR2 SVGAGI. The V segment lost 5 bases and the J segment 8 bases; nucleotides outside the gene matches: 6. CDR3 region: CASSPWTGEGYTF. The DNA of the CDR3 is TGTGCCAGCAGTCCCTGGACAGGGGAGGGCTACACCTTC.

The chain recombines TRBV24-1 with TRBJ2-1; maybe TRBD1 (6 bases). Trimming shortened V by 2 bases and J by 6 bases, and 7 bases separated the two germline ends. The CDR3 length is 13 residues. Germline-derived CDR1 and CDR2 are KGHDR and SFDVKD. CDR3 sequence (DNA): TGTGCCACCAGTGATTCGGACAGCAATGAGCAGTTCTTC. Translation gives CATSDSDSNEQFF.

The rearrangement joins TRBV5-4 to TRBJ2-3, with 8 nucleotides matching TRBD2. Germline-derived CDR1 and CDR2 are SGHNT and YYREEE (reference sequence). The CDR3 loop spans 14 amino acids. Unmatched junction bases numbered 7, after V lost 3 bases and J lost 7 bases. The CDR3 is CASSSLAEGYTQYF. The DNA of the CDR3 is TGTGCCAGCAGCTCACTAGCGGAAGGGTATACGCAGTATTTT. The full variable domain, completed using reference TRBV5-4 and TRBJ2-3, is ETGVTQSPTHLIKTRGQQVTLRCSSQSGHNTVSWYQQALGQGPQFIFQYYREEENGRGNFPPRFSGLQFPNYSSELNVNALELDDSALYLCASSSLAEGYTQYFGPGTRLTVL.